This T cell receptor (beta chain) was profiled in a study of T-cell memory formation after mild COVID-19. CDR1 and CDR2 (germline): SGHRS, YFSETQ. Losses at the gene ends were 4 bases for V and 5 bases for J; bases not matched to a gene: 7. The CDR3 is 14 residues long. TCRdb processed the 5' RACE reads anew with MiXCR; each CDR3 protein has one entry. This table has approximately 300,000 distinct CDR3 sequences, approximately 20% appearing once. General study findings and limits: Some responding clones appeared in pre-infection memory, suggesting cross-reactive memory joined. Clones that got smaller from day 15 to 85 had even CD4/CD8, while clones growing later tipped toward CD4+.

This clonotype has just a few counts. Its antigen is unknown. The receptor's source is a man aged 18 to 30 who had mild COVID-19 (a few samples of this study predate the infection). Cell type and time point are not known. The V gene is TRBV5-1, the J gene TRBJ2-5; 8 bases are a match to TRBD2. Sample: PBMCs or a T cell subset sorted from them (not recorded which). CDR3 DNA sequence: TGCGCCAGCAGCCGGGGGGGCAGGTCGGAGACCCAGTACTTC. It specifies CASSRGGRSETQYF.